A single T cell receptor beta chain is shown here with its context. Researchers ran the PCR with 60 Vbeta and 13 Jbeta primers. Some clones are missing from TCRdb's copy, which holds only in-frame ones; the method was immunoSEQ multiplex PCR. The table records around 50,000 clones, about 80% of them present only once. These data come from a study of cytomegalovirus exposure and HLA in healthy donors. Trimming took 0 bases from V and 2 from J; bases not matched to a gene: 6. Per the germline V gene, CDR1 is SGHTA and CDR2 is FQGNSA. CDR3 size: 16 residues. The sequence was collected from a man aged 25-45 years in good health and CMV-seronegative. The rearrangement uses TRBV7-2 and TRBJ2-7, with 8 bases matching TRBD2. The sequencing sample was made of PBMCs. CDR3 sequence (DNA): TGTGCCAGCAGCTTAGCCTCGGCGGGAGGCGCCTACGAGCAGTACTTC. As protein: CASSLASAGGAYEQYF.